The following is a T cell receptor (beta chain) sequence with its context. Its specificity is unknown. The PCR contained 60 Vbeta and 13 Jbeta primers. Assay used: immunoSEQ multiplex PCR; TCRdb lists only in-frame clones, some missing. The data show 250,000 to 350,000 clones, roughly 88% seen once. Germline lookup yields CDR1 LGHNT and CDR2 FRNRAP. The CDR3 is 18 amino acids. With 0 bases removed from V and 5 bases from J, the gap between germline ends came to 22 bases. The sample is drawn from a study of cytomegalovirus exposure and HLA in healthy donors. Findings and limits, study-wide: The study assumed roughly uniform donor sequencing depth for presence/absence analyses.

The gene calls are TRBV12-5 and TRBJ1-1; D gene uncertain. Sequencing used PBMCs. This sequence was found in a man aged 40-50 years in good health and CMV-seropositive. CDR3 DNA sequence: TGTGCTAGTGGTTTGGTACTCGGGCAGGCTACGGGATTTACTGAAGCTTTCTTT. Its protein product is CASGLVLGQATGFTEAFF.